Below are 27 T cell receptor beta chains sequenced from a single sample in a study of blood T cell repertoires in COVID-19. TCRdb's table, derived via immunoSEQ multiplex PCR, lists solely in-frame clones and lacks some. The sample holds about 170,000 clones, about 85% seen once. Sequencing input: peripheral blood. Every receptor here comes from a human donor with acute or convalescent COVID-19. The donor label of this sample is uncertain.

J is TRBJ1-1 and V is TRBV7-9, with D possibly matching TRBD1 (6 bases). V was cut by 3 bases and J by 1 base, with 15 bases left in between. The CDR3 runs 16 residues. CDR1 SEHNR and CDR2 FQNEAQ come from the germline V gene (reference sequence). CDR3 bases: TGTGCCAGCAGCTTTAGCGGGGGCCCCCGGAACACTGAAGCTTTCTTT. The encoded protein is CASSFSGGPRNTEAFF.

This sequence joins TRBV3-1 (or the pseudogene TRBV3-2) and TRBJ1-3; D ambiguous. The V and J ends lost 5 bases and 0 bases respectively, with 11 bases between them. Per the germline V gene, CDR1 is LGHDT and CDR2 is YNNKEL (reference sequence). The CDR3 runs 15 residues. The CDR3 is CASSSKSISGNTIYF. As DNA, the CDR3 is TGTGCCAGCAGCTCTAAGAGTATCTCTGGAAACACCATATATTTT.

This clone was found a few times. V usage is TRBV11-1 and J usage is TRBJ1-5; tentatively, D is TRBD1 (5 bases). V was cut by 5 bases and J by 11 bases, with 16 bases left in between. The CDR3 consists of 13 residues. CDR1 is SGHAT and CDR2 is FQDESV in the germline V gene (reference sequence). The CDR3 coding sequence is TGTGCCAGCAGCCCCCAGCCTGACAGTACCCAGCATTTT. Its protein product is CASSPQPDSTQHF.

This sequence joins TRBV30 and TRBJ1-5; 7 bases map to TRBD1. Germline lookup yields CDR1 GTSNPN and CDR2 SVGIG (reference sequence). The CDR3 length is 15 residues. V dropped 1 base and J dropped 7; count of bases not matched to a gene: 10. CDR3 nucleotide sequence: TGTGCCTGGAGTGGGGACAGTGGGGTTCGACAGCCCCAGCATTTT. Protein product: CAWSGDSGVRQPQHF.

The chain combines TRBV7-2 with TRBJ1-1; D gene ambiguous. CDR3 size: 15 residues. V shed 3 bases and J shed 2 bases, with 13 bases lying between them. The V gene's germline CDR1 is SGHTA and CDR2 FQGNSA. CDR3 sequence (DNA): TGTGCCAGCAGCTTTGATAACAACCCAAACACTGAAGCTTTCTTT. Protein product: CASSFDNNPNTEAFF.

The chain joins TRBV5-1 to TRBJ2-2; the match to TRBD2 covers 13 bases. The ends lost 3 bases at V and 7 bases at J; junction bases unmatched: 9. There are 17 residues in the CDR3. The germline V gene has CDR1 SGHRS and CDR2 YFSETQ. The CDR3 region is CASSSLWTSGGHGELFF. DNA of the CDR3: TGCGCCAGCAGCTCTTTATGGACTAGCGGGGGCCACGGGGAGCTGTTTTTT. The full variable domain, its missing parts supplied by reference TRBV5-1 and TRBJ2-2, is KAGVTQTPRYLIKTRGQQVTLSCSPISGHRSVSWYQQTPGQGLQFLFEYFSETQRNKGNFPGRFSGRQFSNSRSEMNVSTLELGDSALYLCASSSLWTSGGHGELFFGEGSRLTVL.

The chain joins TRBV11-2 to TRBJ2-1; 11 bases line up with TRBD2. Germline loops: CDR1 SGHAT, CDR2 FQNNGV. The CDR3 consists of 16 residues. V dropped 8 bases and J dropped 4; count of bases not matched to a gene: 10. The CDR3 nucleotides read TGTGCCAGCCCCGGTGTAGCGGGGGGGCCTTACAATGAGCAGTTCTTC. Protein: CASPGVAGGPYNEQFF.

A few counts support this clone. V usage is TRBV4-1 and J usage is TRBJ2-1, with 8 bases aligning to TRBD2. Germline assignment: CDR1 MGHRA and CDR2 YSYEKL. The CDR3 consists of 17 residues. The V gene end was trimmed by 4 bases and the J gene end by 3 bases; junction bases not matched to a gene: 11. The CDR3 nucleotides are TGCGCCAGCAGCCGCACGGGAGGGGGTACGGGCTACAATGAGCAGTTCTTC. It specifies CASSRTGGGTGYNEQFF.

V usage is TRBV3-1 (or the pseudogene TRBV3-2) and J usage is TRBJ1-6; TRBD1 is a possible D gene (6 bases). Germline V gene data show CDR1 as LGHDT and CDR2 as YNNKEL (reference sequence). V lost 4 bases and J lost 6, with 13 bases in between. The CDR3 has 15 amino acids. Here the CDR3 DNA reads TGTGCCAGCAGCCCACCAACAGGGTTTAATTCACCCCTCCACTTT. Its translation is CASSPPTGFNSPLHF.

This clone has only a few counts. The V call is TRBV18, the J call TRBJ2-3; D remains unclear. CDR3 length equals 13 residues. Trimming pared 11 bases from V and 1 base from J, leaving 13 bases between. Per the germline V gene, CDR1 is KGHSH and CDR2 is LQKENI. DNA of the CDR3: TGTGCCGGCGAAAAAAGCGGCACAGATACGCAGTATTTT. Protein sequence: CAGEKSGTDTQYF.

The J gene is TRBJ2-5, the V gene TRBV9, with 12 nucleotides matching TRBD2. The CDR3 spans 16 residues. Trimming removed 4 bases from V and 5 bases from J; junction bases left unmatched: 9. The germline gives CDR1 SGDLS, CDR2 YYNGEE. The CDR3 bases are TGTGCCAGCAGCTTCCTAGCGGGGGGGATCCGGGAGACCCAGTACTTC. This gives the protein CASSFLAGGIRETQYF.

The chain links TRBV2 to TRBJ1-5; 7 bases are shared with TRBD1. The CDR3 consists of 16 residues. From germline, CDR1 is SNHLY and CDR2 FYNNEI. The junction had 11 bases not matched to a gene; V was cut back by 4 bases and J by 5 bases. CDR3 residues: CASSVDGTATYQPQHF. CDR3 in DNA: TGTGCCAGCAGTGTGGACGGGACAGCTACCTATCAGCCCCAGCATTTT. Drawing the rest from reference TRBV2 and TRBJ1-5, the complete variable domain is EPEVTQTPSHQVTQMGQEVILRCVPISNHLYFYWYRQILGQKVEFLVSFYNNEISEKSEIFDDQFSVERPDGSNFTLKIRSTKLEDSAMYFCASSVDGTATYQPQHFGDGTRLSIL.

This clone was seen just once. J is TRBJ1-4 and V is TRBV6-5; no clear D. The germline CDR1 and CDR2 sequences are MNHEY and SVGAGI. The CDR3 is made up of 13 amino acids. The V and J ends lost 9 bases and 0 bases respectively, with 8 bases between them. CDR3 sequence reads: CASTVATNEKLFF. DNA of the CDR3: TGTGCCAGTACAGTTGCAACTAATGAAAAACTGTTTTTT.

The chain links TRBV28 to TRBJ1-6; TRBD1 might be the D (6 bases). CDR3 length: 15 amino acids. Trimming cost V 6 bases and J 9 bases, with 18 bases left between them. Germline assignment: CDR1 MDHEN and CDR2 SYDVKM. The CDR3 bases are TGTGCCAGCAGGACCCCTGACAGGCAGGGTTCACCCCTCCACTTT. Translated, it gives CASRTPDRQGSPLHF. The full variable domain, with the rest looked up from reference TRBV28 and TRBJ1-6, is DVKVTQSSRYLVKRTGEKVFLECVQDMDHENMFWYRQDPGLGLRLIYFSYDVKMKEKGDIPEGYSVSREKKERFSLILESASTNQTSMYLCASRTPDRQGSPLHFGNGTRLTVT.

This chain uses TRBV5-1 with TRBJ1-1; D call uncertain. The CDR3 loop spans 14 amino acids. Trimming stripped 1 base from V and 0 bases from J, with 7 bases between. Looked up from germline, CDR1 is SGHRS and CDR2 is YFSETQ. The CDR3 nucleotides are TGCGCCAGCAGCTTGCTTACGGTGAACACTGAAGCTTTCTTT. Amino acids: CASSLLTVNTEAFF.

The rearrangement joins TRBV6-2 or TRBV6-3 to TRBJ1-1, with TRBD1 matching over 7 bases. Germline V gene sequence: CDR1 MNHEY, CDR2 SVGEGT. The CDR3 totals 16 residues. V lost 5 bases and J lost 0; bases outside the gene matches: 9. This CDR3 reads CASSRGWDSMNTEAFF. CDR3 nucleotide sequence: TGTGCCAGCAGTAGGGGATGGGACAGCATGAACACTGAAGCTTTCTTT.

This clone turned up a few times. This chain links TRBV2 with TRBJ1-5, with a possible D match to TRBD1 (6 bases). With 4 bases removed from V and 3 bases from J, the gap between germline ends came to 28 bases. The CDR3 sequence is 20 residues long. Germline V gives CDR1 SNHLY, CDR2 FYNNEI. The DNA for the CDR3 is TGTGCCAGCAGTGTAGGCAAGCGAGGAGGCGGACAGCCTAACAATCAGCCCCAGCATTTT. Residues: CASSVGKRGGGQPNNQPQHF.

The J gene is TRBJ2-7, the V gene TRBV19; TRBD1 is a possible D gene (6 bases). This CDR3 is built from 18 residues. Trimming pared 2 bases from V and 4 bases from J, leaving 24 bases between. Germline CDR1 is LNHDA and CDR2 is SQIVND (reference sequence). The CDR3 nucleotides are TGTGCCAGTAGTATAAGGGAGAAACAGGGAATTGGGCTTTACGAGCAGTACTTC. Its protein product is CASSIREKQGIGLYEQYF.

V is TRBV7-2 and J is TRBJ1-1; no firm D call. Germline V gives CDR1 SGHTA, CDR2 FQGNSA. There are 13 residues in the CDR3. Trimming removed 3 bases from V and 3 bases from J, with 8 bases in between. The CDR3 spells CASSFMSDTEAFF. The CDR3 DNA follows: TGTGCCAGCAGCTTTATGTCGGACACTGAAGCTTTCTTT.

This chain links TRBV6-5 with TRBJ2-4; D perhaps matches TRBD1 (6 bases). Germline CDR1 is MNHEY and CDR2 is SVGAGI. This CDR3 comprises 15 residues. V was pared by 4 bases and J by 0 bases, with 10 bases between. CDR3 in amino acids: CASSSGQLAKNIQYF. The CDR3 DNA reads TGTGCCAGCAGTTCCGGACAGTTAGCCAAAAACATTCAGTACTTC.

The gene calls are TRBV28 and TRBJ1-2; perhaps TRBD1 as D (6 bases). CDR3 length: 15 residues. Per the germline V gene, CDR1 is MDHEN and CDR2 is SYDVKM. Trimming took 7 bases from V and 3 from J, leaving 18 bases between them. CDR3 sequence reads: CASTSKAAGDYGYTF. The CDR3 coding sequence is TGTGCCAGCACCTCAAAGGCGGCAGGGGACTATGGCTACACCTTC.

The chain is built from TRBV29-1 and TRBJ1-1, with D possibly TRBD1 on 5 matching bases. This CDR3 has 14 residues. Germline lookup yields CDR1 SQVTM and CDR2 ANQGSEA. The germline V and J ends were trimmed by 0 bases and 5 bases, with 13 bases remaining between them. As DNA, the CDR3 is TGCAGCGTTGAAGATCGCGGCCGGGGGACTGAAGCTTTCTTT. Amino acid sequence: CSVEDRGRGTEAFF.

The chain combines TRBV19 with TRBJ1-1, with D uncertain. This CDR3 is built from 13 residues. V was pared by 6 bases and J by 3 bases, with 11 bases between. CDR1 and CDR2 from the germline V gene are LNHDA and SQIVND (reference sequence). The CDR3 nucleotides are TGTGCCAGTAGGCCCCCCCAGTACACTGAAGCTTTCTTT. This translates into CASRPPQYTEAFF.

This clone appeared a single time. V usage is TRBV7-9 and J usage is TRBJ1-1, with TRBD1 matching over 8 bases. V lost 4 bases to trimming and J lost 4 bases; unmatched junction nucleotides: 8. Looked up from germline, CDR1 is SEHNR and CDR2 is FQNEAQ (reference sequence). This CDR3 is built from 15 residues. Written as DNA, the CDR3 is TGTGCCAGCAGCTCCCAGAGCAGGGGGCCCACTGAAGCTTTCTTT. It codes for CASSSQSRGPTEAFF. Based on the CDR3 plus reference TRBV7-9 and TRBJ1-1, the full variable domain is DTGVSQNPRHKITKRGQNVTFRCDPISEHNRLYWYRQTLGQGPEFLTYFQNEAQLEKSRLLSDRFSAERPKGSFSTLEIQRTEQGDSAMYLCASSSQSRGPTEAFFGQGTRLTVV.

The chain uses TRBV4-2 and TRBJ1-2; D perhaps matches TRBD1 (6 bases). Trimming left V 1 base short and J 5 bases short, with 11 bases between. This CDR3 has 14 amino acids. CDR1 is LGHNA, CDR2 YNFKEQ, per germline. CDR3 in DNA: TGTGCCAGCAGCCAAGGGGACACGAGATATGGCTACACCTTC. This encodes CASSQGDTRYGYTF.

The gene calls are TRBV5-1 and TRBJ1-1; D possibly corresponds to TRBD1 (5 bases). The V gene's germline CDR1 is SGHRS and CDR2 YFSETQ. The V end lost 0 bases, the J end lost 4 bases, and 13 bases lay between the germline ends. There are 15 residues in the CDR3. The CDR3 sequence: CASSLEARRGTEAFF. The CDR3, as DNA: TGCGCCAGCAGCTTGGAAGCCCGGAGGGGCACTGAAGCTTTCTTT.

This sequence joins TRBV4-1 and TRBJ1-3, with 7 bases identical to TRBD1. V shed 0 bases and J 1 base; nucleotides not matched to a gene: 9. CDR1 is MGHRA and CDR2 is YSYEKL in the germline V gene. The CDR3 spans 18 residues. This chain's CDR3 is CASSQELGQYPSGNTIYF. CDR3 nucleotides: TGCGCCAGCAGCCAAGAATTGGGACAGTATCCGTCTGGAAACACCATATATTTT.